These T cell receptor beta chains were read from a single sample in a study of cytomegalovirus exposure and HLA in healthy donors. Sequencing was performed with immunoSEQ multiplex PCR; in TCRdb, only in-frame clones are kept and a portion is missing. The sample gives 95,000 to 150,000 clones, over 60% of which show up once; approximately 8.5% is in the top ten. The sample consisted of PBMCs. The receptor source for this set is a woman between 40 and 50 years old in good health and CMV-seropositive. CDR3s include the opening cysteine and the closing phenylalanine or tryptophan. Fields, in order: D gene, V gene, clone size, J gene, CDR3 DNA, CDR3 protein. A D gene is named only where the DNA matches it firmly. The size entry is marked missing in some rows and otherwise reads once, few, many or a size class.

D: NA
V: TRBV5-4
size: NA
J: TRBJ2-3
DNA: TGTGCCAGCAGCTTGGCCTGGTCAGCTCTAGGCACAGATACGCAGTATTTT
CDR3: CASSLAWSALGTDTQYF

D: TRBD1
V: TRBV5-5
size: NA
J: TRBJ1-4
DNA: TGTGCCAGCAGCTCAAGCCGGGACAGTAATGAAAAACTGTTTTTT
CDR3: CASSSSRDSNEKLFF

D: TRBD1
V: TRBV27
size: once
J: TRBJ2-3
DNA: TGTGCCAGCAGTTTAAAGGGGGCTAGCACAGATACGCAGTATTTT
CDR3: CASSLKGASTDTQYF

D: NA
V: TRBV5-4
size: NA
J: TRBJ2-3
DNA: TGTGCCAGCAGCTCGGACAGCTCCGTCACAGATACGCAGTATTTT
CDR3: CASSSDSSVTDTQYF

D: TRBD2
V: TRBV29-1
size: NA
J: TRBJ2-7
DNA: TGCAGCGTGGGACTAGCGGGGAGCTCCTACGAGCAGTACTTC
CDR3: CSVGLAGSSYEQYF

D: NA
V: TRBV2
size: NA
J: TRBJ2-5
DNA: TGTGCCAGCAGTGGGGGAGTAGCAACCCAGTACTTC
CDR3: CASSGGVATQYF

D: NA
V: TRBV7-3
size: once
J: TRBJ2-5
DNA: TGTGCCAGCAGCTTAACCAGCGGCCCGGTCGAGACCCAGTACTTC
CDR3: CASSLTSGPVETQYF

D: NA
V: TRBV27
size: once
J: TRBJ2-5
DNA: TGTGCCAGCAGCTCACTCAGGGGAATCCAAGAGACCCAGTACTTC
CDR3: CASSSLRGIQETQYF

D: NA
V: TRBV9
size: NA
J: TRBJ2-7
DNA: TGTGCCAGCAGCGAGGCCGCAGGGGGAGGTGAGCAGTACTTC
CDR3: CASSEAAGGGEQYF

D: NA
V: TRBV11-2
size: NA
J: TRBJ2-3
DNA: TGTGCCAGCAGCTTAGATGGGGGGAATACGCAGTATTTT
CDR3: CASSLDGGNTQYF

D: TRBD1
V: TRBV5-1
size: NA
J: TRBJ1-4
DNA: TGCGCCAGCAGCTTGAACAGGGGGTTGGCTAATGAAAAACTGTTTTTT
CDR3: CASSLNRGLANEKLFF

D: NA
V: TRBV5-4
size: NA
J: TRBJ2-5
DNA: TGTGCCAGCAGCTTGGCGGGTTGGCAAGAGACCCAGTACTTC
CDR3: CASSLAGWQETQYF

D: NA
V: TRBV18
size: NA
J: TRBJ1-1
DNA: TGTGCCAGCTCACCGCCCGGGACTCCGAACACTGAAGCTTTCTTT
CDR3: CASSPPGTPNTEAFF

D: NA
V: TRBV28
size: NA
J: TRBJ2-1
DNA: TGTGCCAGCAGTTTAGCCGGGTTAAACCCTCACAATGAGCAGTTCTTC
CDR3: CASSLAGLNPHNEQFF

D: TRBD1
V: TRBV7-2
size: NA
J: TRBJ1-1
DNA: TGTGCCAGCAGCTTACAGGGGGACACTGAAGCTTTCTTT
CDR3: CASSLQGDTEAFF

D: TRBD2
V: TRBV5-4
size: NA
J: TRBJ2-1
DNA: TGTGCCAGTTCTGTCGGGGGGGCTGGCTCCTACAATGAGCAGTTCTTC
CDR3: CASSVGGAGSYNEQFF

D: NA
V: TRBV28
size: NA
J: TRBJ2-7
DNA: TGTGCCAGCAGTTCTAGGCCAGCCTACGAGCAGTACTTC
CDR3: CASSSRPAYEQYF

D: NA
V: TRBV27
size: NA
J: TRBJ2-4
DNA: TGTGCCAGCAGTTCCCTTCAAACTTTGAACATTCAGTACTTC
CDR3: CASSSLQTLNIQYF

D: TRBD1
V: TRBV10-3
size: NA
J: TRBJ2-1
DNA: TGTGCCATCAGGGCGGAGGGACAGGGTTGGTACAATGAGCAGTTCTTC
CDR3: CAIRAEGQGWYNEQFF

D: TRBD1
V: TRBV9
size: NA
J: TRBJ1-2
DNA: TGTGCCAGCAGCGACAACAGGGGACGGGGCTACACCTTC
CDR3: CASSDNRGRGYTF

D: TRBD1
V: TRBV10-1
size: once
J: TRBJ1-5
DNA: TGCGCCAGCACCTTACATTCACTGGACAGGGACCCAAACCAGCCCCAGCATTTT
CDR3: CASTLHSLDRDPNQPQHF

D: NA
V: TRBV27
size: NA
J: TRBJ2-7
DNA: TGTGCCAGCAGTTTAGGGGGGGAGCAGTACTTC
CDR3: CASSLGGEQYF

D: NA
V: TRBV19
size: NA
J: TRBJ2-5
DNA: TGTGCCAGTAGTACAGGGGAAGAGACCCAGTACTTC
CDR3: CASSTGEETQYF

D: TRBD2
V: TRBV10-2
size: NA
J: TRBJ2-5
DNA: TGCGCCAGCAGTGTCAGCGGGAGGGAGACCCAGTACTTC
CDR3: CASSVSGRETQYF

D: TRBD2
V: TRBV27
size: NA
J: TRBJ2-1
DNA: TGTGCCAGCAGTTTAAAGTCTAGCGGGAGGAGGGGTGAGCAGTTCTTC
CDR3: CASSLKSSGRRGEQFF

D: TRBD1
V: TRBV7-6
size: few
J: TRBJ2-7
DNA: TGTGCCAGCAGCTCCGCGGGACAGGGCTCCTACGAGCAGTACTTC
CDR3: CASSSAGQGSYEQYF

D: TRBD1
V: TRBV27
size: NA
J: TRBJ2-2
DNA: TGTGCCAGCAGTTTCGCGGGACAGGGGGGCACCGGGGAGCTGTTTTTT
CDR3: CASSFAGQGGTGELFF

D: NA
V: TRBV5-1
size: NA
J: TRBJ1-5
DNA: TGCGCCAGCAGCTTGGGGACAGTAGGCAATCAGCCCCAGCATTTT
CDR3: CASSLGTVGNQPQHF

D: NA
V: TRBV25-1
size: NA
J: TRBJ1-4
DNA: TGTGCCAGCAGTGAATTTCTAGGGGAGGGTGAAAAACTGTTTTTT
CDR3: CASSEFLGEGEKLFF

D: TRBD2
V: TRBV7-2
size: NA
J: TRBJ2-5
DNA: TGTGCCAGCAGCTTTCGGAGGGCGGGGGACCAAGAGACCCAGTACTTC
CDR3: CASSFRRAGDQETQYF

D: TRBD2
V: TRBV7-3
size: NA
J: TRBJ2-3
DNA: TGTGCCAGCAGCGCCGGGACTAGGGGAGATACGCAGTATTTT
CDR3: CASSAGTRGDTQYF

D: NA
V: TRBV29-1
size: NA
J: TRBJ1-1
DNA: TGCAGCCCATCAACAGCTATCACTGAAGCTTTCTTT
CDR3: CSPSTAITEAFF

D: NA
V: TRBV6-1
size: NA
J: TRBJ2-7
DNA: TGTGCCAGCAGTGAAATCCAGGGCTACGAGCAGTACTTC
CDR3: CASSEIQGYEQYF

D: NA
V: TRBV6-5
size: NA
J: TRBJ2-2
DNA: TGTGCCAGCTCGACCGATCAACTTGGGAGGCTGTTTTTT
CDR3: CASSTDQLGRLFF

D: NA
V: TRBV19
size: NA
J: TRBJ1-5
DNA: TGTGCCAGTAGTAACAGGGCTTATCAGCCCCAGCATTTT
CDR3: CASSNRAYQPQHF

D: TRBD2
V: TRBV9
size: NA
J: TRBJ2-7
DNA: TGTGCCAGCAGCGTAGGGACTAGCGGGATCTACGAGCAGTACTTC
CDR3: CASSVGTSGIYEQYF

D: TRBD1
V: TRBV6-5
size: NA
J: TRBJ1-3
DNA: TGTGCCAGCAGTTACGACAGGGGAACGGGAAACACCATATATTTT
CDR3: CASSYDRGTGNTIYF

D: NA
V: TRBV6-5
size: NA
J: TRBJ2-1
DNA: TGTGCCAGCAGTGGGAGGAGCTCCTACAATGAGCAGTTCTTC
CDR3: CASSGRSSYNEQFF

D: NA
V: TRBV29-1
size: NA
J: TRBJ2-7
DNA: TGCAGCGTTGATAATAGGGGCGAGCAGTACTTC
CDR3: CSVDNRGEQYF

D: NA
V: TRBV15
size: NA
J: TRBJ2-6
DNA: TGTGCCACCAGCAGATATAGAGGGTCCGCGGCCAACGTCCTGACTTTC
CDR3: CATSRYRGSAANVLTF

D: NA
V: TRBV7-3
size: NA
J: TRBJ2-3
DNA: TGTGCCAGCAGCTCAGGACTGTCCCCCACAGATACGCAGTATTTT
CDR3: CASSSGLSPTDTQYF

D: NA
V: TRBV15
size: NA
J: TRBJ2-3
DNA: TGTGCCACCAGCAGAGAGGCGGCAGTCAGCACAGATACGCAGTATTTT
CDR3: CATSREAAVSTDTQYF

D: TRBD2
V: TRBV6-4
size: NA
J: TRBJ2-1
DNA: TGTGCCAGCAGTGACTCGGAGCGGGGGGGCCTTTTCTTC
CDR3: CASSDSERGGLFF